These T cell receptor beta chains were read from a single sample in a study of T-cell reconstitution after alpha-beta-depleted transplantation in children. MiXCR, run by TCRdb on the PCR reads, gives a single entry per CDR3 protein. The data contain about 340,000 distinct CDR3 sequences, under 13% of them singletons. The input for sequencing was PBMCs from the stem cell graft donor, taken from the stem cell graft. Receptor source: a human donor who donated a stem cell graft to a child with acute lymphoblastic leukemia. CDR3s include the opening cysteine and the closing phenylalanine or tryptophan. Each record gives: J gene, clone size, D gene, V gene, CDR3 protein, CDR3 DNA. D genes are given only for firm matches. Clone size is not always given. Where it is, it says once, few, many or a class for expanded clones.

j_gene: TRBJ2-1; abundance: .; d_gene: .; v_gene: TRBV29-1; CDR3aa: CSVHPRGYNEQFF; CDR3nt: TGCAGCGTTCATCCCCGCGGGTACAATGAGCAGTTCTTC
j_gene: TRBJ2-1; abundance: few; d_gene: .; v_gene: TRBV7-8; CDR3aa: CASSLEGYYNEQFF; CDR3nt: TGTGCCAGCAGCTTAGAAGGGTACTACAATGAGCAGTTCTTC
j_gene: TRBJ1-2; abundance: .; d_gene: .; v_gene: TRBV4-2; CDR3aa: CASSQDNRVPYGYTF; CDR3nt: TGTGCCAGCAGCCAAGACAACAGGGTCCCCTATGGCTACACCTTC
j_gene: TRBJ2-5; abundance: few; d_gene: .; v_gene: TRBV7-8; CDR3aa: CASSFLQETQYF; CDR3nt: TGTGCCAGCAGCTTCCTCCAAGAGACCCAGTACTTC
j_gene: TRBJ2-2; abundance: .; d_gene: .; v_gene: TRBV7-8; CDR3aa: CASSLYYRDLDTGELFF; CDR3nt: TGTGCCAGCAGCTTATATTATAGGGACTTAGACACCGGGGAGCTGTTTTTT
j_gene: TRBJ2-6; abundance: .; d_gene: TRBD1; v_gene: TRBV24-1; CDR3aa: CATSGDRGRPGANVLTF; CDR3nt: TGTGCCACCAGTGGAGACAGGGGTAGGCCTGGGGCCAACGTCCTGACTTTC
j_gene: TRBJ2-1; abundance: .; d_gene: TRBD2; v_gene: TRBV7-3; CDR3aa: CASSPISGRRGNEQFF; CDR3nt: TGTGCCAGCAGCCCGATAAGCGGGAGGAGAGGTAATGAGCAGTTCTTC
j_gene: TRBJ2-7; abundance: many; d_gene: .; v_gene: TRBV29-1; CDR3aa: CSVLKGEQYF; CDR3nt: TGCAGCGTTCTAAAGGGCGAGCAGTACTTC
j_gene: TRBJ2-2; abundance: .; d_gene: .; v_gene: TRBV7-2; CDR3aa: CASSFASGELFF; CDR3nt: TGTGCCAGCAGCTTTGCATCAGGGGAGCTGTTTTTT
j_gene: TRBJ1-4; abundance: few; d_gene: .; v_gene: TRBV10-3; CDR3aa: CAISDGGEKLFF; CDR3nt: TGTGCCATCAGTGACGGTGGTGAAAAACTGTTTTTT
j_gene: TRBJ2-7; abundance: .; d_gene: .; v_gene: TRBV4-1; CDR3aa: CASSQVATTLYEQYF; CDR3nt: TGCGCCAGCAGCCAAGTGGCGACAACTCTATACGAGCAGTACTTC
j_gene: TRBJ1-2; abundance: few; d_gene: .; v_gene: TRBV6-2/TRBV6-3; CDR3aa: CASSYDSPIYGYTF; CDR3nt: TGTGCCAGCAGTTACGACAGCCCGATCTATGGCTACACCTTC
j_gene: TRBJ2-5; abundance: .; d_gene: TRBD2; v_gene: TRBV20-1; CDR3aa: CSARDERATSSLLRGETQYF; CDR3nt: TGCAGTGCTAGAGATGAGCGGGCGACTAGCAGCCTACTCCGTGGGGAGACCCAGTACTTC
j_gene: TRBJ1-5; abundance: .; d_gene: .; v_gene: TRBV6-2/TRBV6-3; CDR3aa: CASSYSLRRPGPPSNQPQHF; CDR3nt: TGTGCCAGCAGTTACTCCCTGAGGCGACCTGGACCCCCTAGCAATCAGCCCCAGCATTTT
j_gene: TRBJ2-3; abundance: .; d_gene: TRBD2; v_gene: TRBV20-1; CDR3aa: CSARGPRGTSGSLVTDTQYF; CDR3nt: TGCAGTGCTAGAGGACCCCGAGGGACTAGCGGGAGTCTCGTCACAGATACGCAGTATTTT
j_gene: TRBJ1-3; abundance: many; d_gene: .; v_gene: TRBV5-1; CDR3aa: CASSFGHTGGNTIYF; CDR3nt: TGCGCCAGCAGCTTTGGACACACCGGTGGAAACACCATATATTTT
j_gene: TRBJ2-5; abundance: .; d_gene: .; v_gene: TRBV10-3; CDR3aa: CATFGGETQYF; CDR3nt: TGTGCCACCTTCGGGGGAGAGACCCAGTACTTC
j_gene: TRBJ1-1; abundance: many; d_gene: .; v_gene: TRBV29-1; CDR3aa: CSVARGDGGTEAFF; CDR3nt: TGCAGCGTTGCGAGGGGCGATGGTGGCACTGAAGCTTTCTTT
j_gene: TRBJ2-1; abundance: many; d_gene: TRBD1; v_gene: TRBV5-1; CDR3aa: CASSLAGGRNNEQFF; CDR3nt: TGCGCCAGCAGCTTGGCAGGGGGAAGAAACAATGAGCAGTTCTTC
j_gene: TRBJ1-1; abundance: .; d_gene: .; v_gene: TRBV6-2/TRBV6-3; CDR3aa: CASSYALFTEAFF; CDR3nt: TGTGCCAGCAGTTACGCGCTCTTTACTGAAGCTTTCTTT
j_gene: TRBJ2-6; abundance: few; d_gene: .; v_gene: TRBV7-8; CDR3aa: CASSHPISGANVLTF; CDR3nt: TGTGCCAGCAGCCACCCTATTTCTGGGGCCAACGTCCTGACTTTC
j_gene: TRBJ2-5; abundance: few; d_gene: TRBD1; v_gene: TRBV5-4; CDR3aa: CASSSRDRTQETQYF; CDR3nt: TGTGCCAGCAGCTCCCGGGACAGGACACAAGAGACCCAGTACTTC
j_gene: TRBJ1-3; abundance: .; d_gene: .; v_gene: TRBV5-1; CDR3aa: CASSPDLSGNTIYF; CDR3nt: TGCGCCAGCAGCCCGGACCTCTCTGGAAACACCATATATTTT
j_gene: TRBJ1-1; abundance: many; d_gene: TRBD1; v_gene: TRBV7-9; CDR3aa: CASSPTGSVWAFF; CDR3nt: TGTGCCAGCAGCCCGACAGGGTCGGTATGGGCTTTCTTT
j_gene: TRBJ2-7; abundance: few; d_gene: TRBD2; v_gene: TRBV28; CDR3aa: CASSRAAAGVGSGPLTYEQYF; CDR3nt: TGTGCCAGCAGCCGGGCCGCAGCGGGAGTAGGCTCGGGGCCCCTGACTTACGAGCAGTACTTC
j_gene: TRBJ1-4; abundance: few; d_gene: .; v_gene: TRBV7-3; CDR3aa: CASSLTGAFNEKLFF; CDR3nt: TGTGCCAGCAGCTTAACTGGGGCCTTTAATGAAAAACTGTTTTTT
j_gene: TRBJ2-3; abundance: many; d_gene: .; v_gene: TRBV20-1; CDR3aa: CSASNRAVDTDTQYF; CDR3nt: TGCAGTGCTAGCAACCGGGCGGTTGACACAGATACGCAGTATTTT
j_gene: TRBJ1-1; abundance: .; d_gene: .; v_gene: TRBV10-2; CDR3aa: CASRQSTEAFF; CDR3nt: TGCGCCAGCAGACAAAGCACTGAAGCTTTCTTT
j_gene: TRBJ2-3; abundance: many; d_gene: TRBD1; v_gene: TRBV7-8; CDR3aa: CASSLGGWGTGRTDTQYF; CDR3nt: TGTGCCAGCAGCTTAGGGGGCTGGGGGACAGGACGCACAGATACGCAGTATTTT
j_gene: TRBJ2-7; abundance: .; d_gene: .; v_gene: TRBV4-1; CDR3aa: CASSPRPEGTKSYEQYF; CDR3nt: TGCGCCAGCAGCCCCCGTCCGGAGGGGACGAAATCCTACGAGCAGTACTTC
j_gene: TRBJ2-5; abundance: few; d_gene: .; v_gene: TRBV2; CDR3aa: CASSVRGWYQETQYF; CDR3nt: TGTGCCAGCAGTGTCCGGGGATGGTACCAAGAGACCCAGTACTTC
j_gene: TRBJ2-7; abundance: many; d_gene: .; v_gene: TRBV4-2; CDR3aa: CASSQDVIGGPSYEQYF; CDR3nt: TGTGCCAGCAGCCAAGATGTAATTGGGGGACCATCCTACGAGCAGTACTTC
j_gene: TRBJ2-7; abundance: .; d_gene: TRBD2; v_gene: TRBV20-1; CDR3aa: CSARDPTSDPYEQYF; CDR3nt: TGCAGTGCTAGAGATCCCACTAGCGACCCCTACGAGCAGTACTTC
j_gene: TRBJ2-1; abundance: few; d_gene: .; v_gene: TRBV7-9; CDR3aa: CASSYGRYPGVEQFF; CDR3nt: TGTGCCAGCAGCTATGGGAGGTACCCCGGGGTTGAGCAGTTCTTC
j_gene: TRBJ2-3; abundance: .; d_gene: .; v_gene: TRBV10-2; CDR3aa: CASSRVKTTDTQYF; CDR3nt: TGCGCCAGCAGTCGTGTCAAAACCACAGATACGCAGTATTTT
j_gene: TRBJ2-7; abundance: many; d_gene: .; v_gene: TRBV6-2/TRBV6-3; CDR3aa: CASSFSAYEQYF; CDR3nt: TGTGCCAGCAGTTTTTCCGCCTACGAGCAGTACTTC
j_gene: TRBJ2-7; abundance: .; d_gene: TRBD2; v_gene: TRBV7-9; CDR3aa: CASSRGGQSDEQYF; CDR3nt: TGTGCCAGCAGCCGGGGGGGGCAGAGCGACGAGCAGTACTTC
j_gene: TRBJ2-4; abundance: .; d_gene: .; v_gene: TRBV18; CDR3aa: CASSPGGRTKNIQYF; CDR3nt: TGTGCCAGCTCACCAGGGGGGAGGACCAAAAACATTCAGTACTTC
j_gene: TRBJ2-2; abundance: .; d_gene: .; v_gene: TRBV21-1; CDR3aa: CAMGCTGELFF; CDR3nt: TGTGCCATGGGGTGTACCGGGGAGCTGTTTTTT
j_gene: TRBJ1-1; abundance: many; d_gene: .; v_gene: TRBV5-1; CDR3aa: CASSLVGGVTEAFF; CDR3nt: TGCGCCAGCAGCTTGGTTGGGGGTGTCACTGAAGCTTTCTTT
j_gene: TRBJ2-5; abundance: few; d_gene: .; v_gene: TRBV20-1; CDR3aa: CSVRRTARGTQYF; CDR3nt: TGCAGTGTTAGAAGGACAGCAAGGGGGACCCAGTACTTC
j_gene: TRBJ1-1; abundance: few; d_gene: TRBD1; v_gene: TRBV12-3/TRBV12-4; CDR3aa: CASSPDRVIVNTEAFF; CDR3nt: TGTGCCAGCAGTCCCGACAGGGTAATTGTGAACACTGAAGCTTTCTTT
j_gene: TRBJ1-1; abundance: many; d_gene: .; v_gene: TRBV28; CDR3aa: CASSLSGWMNTEAFF; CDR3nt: TGTGCCAGCAGTTTGTCAGGGTGGATGAACACTGAAGCTTTCTTT
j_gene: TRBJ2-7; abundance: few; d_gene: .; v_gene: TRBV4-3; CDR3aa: CASSPGISPYEQYF; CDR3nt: TGCGCCAGCAGCCCCGGGATCTCTCCCTACGAGCAGTACTTC
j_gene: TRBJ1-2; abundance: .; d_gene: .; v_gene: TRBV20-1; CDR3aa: CSAKTQGNYGYTF; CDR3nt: TGCAGTGCTAAGACCCAGGGCAACTATGGCTACACCTTC
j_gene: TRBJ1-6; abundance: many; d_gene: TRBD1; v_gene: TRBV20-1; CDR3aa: CSARDPSTGGYNSPLHF; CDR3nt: TGCAGTGCTAGAGATCCCTCCACAGGGGGCTATAATTCACCCCTCCACTTT
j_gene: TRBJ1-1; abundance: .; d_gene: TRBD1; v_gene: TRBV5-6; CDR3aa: CASSLGQGEAFF; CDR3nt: TGTGCCAGCAGCTTGGGACAGGGTGAAGCTTTCTTT
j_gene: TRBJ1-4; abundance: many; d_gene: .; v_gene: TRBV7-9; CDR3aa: CASSLGFEKLFF; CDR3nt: TGTGCCAGCAGCTTAGGGTTTGAAAAACTGTTTTTT
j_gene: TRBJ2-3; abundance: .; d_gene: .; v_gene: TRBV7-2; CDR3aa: CASSLATGAATDTQYF; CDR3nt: TGTGCCAGCAGCTTAGCCACAGGAGCCGCCACAGATACGCAGTATTTT
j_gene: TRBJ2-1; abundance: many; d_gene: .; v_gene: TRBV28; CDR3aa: CASSLPLGSGLF; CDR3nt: TGTGCCAGCAGTTTACCGCTAGGATCTGGGCTCTTC
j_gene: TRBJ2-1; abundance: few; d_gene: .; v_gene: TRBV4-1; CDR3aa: CASSQEGGLYNEQFF; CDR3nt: TGCGCCAGCAGCCAAGAAGGCGGGCTCTACAATGAGCAGTTCTTC
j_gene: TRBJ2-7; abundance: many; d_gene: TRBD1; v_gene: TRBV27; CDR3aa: CASSLLDRGGEQYF; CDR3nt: TGTGCCAGCAGTTTATTGGACAGGGGGGGCGAGCAGTACTTC
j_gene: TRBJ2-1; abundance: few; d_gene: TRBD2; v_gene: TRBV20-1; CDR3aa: CSARDNRREGLYNEQFF; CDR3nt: TGCAGTGCTAGAGATAACCGGCGGGAGGGCCTCTACAATGAGCAGTTCTTC